The clone carrying this TCR beta chain was found once. Its target is not known. These data are taken from a study of shared clonotypes between healthy human individuals. About the research overall: Three plates each covered CD4 naive and memory; CD8 naive two, CD8 memory one. General observations from the study: Depth of sequencing was expected to influence donor clonotype sharing.

Authors' processing steps: ImmunoSEQ output held junction-only sequences without quality scores, so filtering differed. Repertoires were generated with immunoSEQ multiplex PCR, while TCRdb's copy carries only in-frame clones and drops some. From that table come the V and J calls and clone size; the DNA was used to work out D and trimming. The sample lists 230,000 or so clones, approximately 65% seen once, with roughly 11% in the top ten. The sample comprised memory CD4+ T cells sorted from blood. Sample subset: CD45RA-negative fraction. The receptor was derived from a young man in good health.

The CDR3 DNA reads as TGTGCCAGCAGTTTCACAGGGGCTGGTGAAAAACTGTTTTTT. Its protein is CASSFTGAGEKLFF. The genes are TRBV27 and TRBJ1-4, with TRBD1 matching 7 bases. The CDR3 is made up of 14 amino acids. The V gene end was trimmed by 3 bases and the J gene end by 7 bases; junction bases not matched to a gene: 5. The germline CDR1 and CDR2 sequences are MNHEY and SMNVEV (reference sequence).